This T cell receptor (beta chain) was documented in a study of blood T cell repertoires in COVID-19. This CDR3 spans 15 amino acids. The V and J ends lost 7 bases and 5 bases respectively, with 20 bases between them. The germline V gene encodes CDR1 SGHTA and CDR2 FQGTGA. The assay was immunoSEQ multiplex PCR, and TCRdb's table has in-frame clones only and misses some. This sample has around 170,000 clones, with 70% to 90% found just once. The sample consisted of peripheral blood. The rearrangement links TRBV7-3 to TRBJ2-5; D is possibly TRBD1 (6 bases). This receptor was obtained from a man younger than 35 who had recovered from COVID-19. The CDR3 bases are TGTGCCAGCAAGGAACAAGGGCAGGGGTTCGAGACCCAGTACTTC. Translated: CASKEQGQGFETQYF. Full variable domain (missing parts from reference TRBV7-3 and TRBJ2-5): GAGVSQTPSNKVTEKGKYVELRCDPISGHTALYWYRQSLGQGPEFLIYFQGTGAADDSGLPNDRFFAVRPEGSVSTLKIQRTERGDSAVYLCASKEQGQGFETQYFGPGTRLLVL.